Only a few counts were recorded for the clone carrying this T cell receptor (beta chain). CDR1 is MNHEY and CDR2 is SMNVEV in the germline V gene (reference sequence). The V gene end was trimmed by 6 bases and the J gene end by 9 bases; junction bases not matched to a gene: 13. The CDR3 runs 15 residues. These data originate in a study of T cells after yellow fever vaccination. TCRdb passed the 5' RACE reads through MiXCR, listing each CDR3 protein once. The repertoire holds roughly 330,000 distinct CDR3 sequences, with 3% to 4.5% as singletons. The source material was PBMCs, sampled 5 days after the yellow fever booster vaccination. The chain employs TRBV27 and TRBJ1-5, with 8 bases that match TRBD1. The clonotype was recovered from a man between 18 and 29 years old who received the YFV17D yellow fever vaccine. CDR3 loop: CASSLGTGLSGPQHF. The CDR3 nucleotides are TGTGCCAGCAGCCTCGGGACAGGCCTCTCCGGGCCCCAGCATTTT.